The 5 T cell receptor beta chains below were found in one sample sequenced in a study of cytomegalovirus exposure and HLA in healthy donors. The primer mix had 60 Vbeta and 13 Jbeta primers. TCRdb's copy holds only in-frame clones and misses some; the assay was immunoSEQ multiplex PCR. Of about 98,000 clones listed, 60% to 85% are singletons. Source material: PBMCs. The receptors were gathered from a man between 60 and 75 years old in good health and CMV-seropositive.

The chain combines TRBV18 with TRBJ2-7; tentative D call: TRBD1 (6 bases). In germline, CDR1 is KGHSH, CDR2 LQKENI. There are 16 residues in the CDR3. Trimming took off 5 bases at V and 0 bases at J, with 17 bases between the two ends. This CDR3 is CASSDPGHSSSYEQYF. The CDR3 DNA follows: TGTGCCAGCTCAGACCCGGGACACTCTTCCTCCTACGAGCAGTACTTC.

This chain joins TRBV7-9 and TRBJ1-2; TRBD1 is a possible D gene (6 bases). V was trimmed by 5 bases and J by 4 bases, leaving 14 bases between them. CDR3 size: 14 residues. Germline loops: CDR1 SEHNR, CDR2 FQNEAQ (reference sequence). In DNA, the CDR3 is TGTGCCAGCAGCGCTTGGACAGCGAGCTATGGCTACACCTTC. It specifies CASSAWTASYGYTF.

The chain uses TRBV7-9 and TRBJ2-5; 9 positions agree with TRBD2. V was pared by 5 bases and J by 5 bases, with 15 bases of the junction left unmatched. This CDR3 is built from 17 residues. Germline V gene lookup returns CDR1 SEHNR and CDR2 FQNEAQ (reference sequence). CDR3 protein: CASSTRRGGGAVETQYF. CDR3 nucleotides: TGTGCCAGCAGCACCCGCCGGGGCGGGGGGGCCGTGGAGACCCAGTACTTC.

CDR3 DNA sequence: TGTGCCAGCAGCGGGACAGGGTTCACCGGGGAGCTGTTTTTT. Its protein product is CASSGTGFTGELFF. The rearrangement joins TRBV9 to TRBJ2-2, with 8 nucleotides matching TRBD1. The CDR3 runs 14 residues. In germline, CDR1 is SGDLS, CDR2 YYNGEE. The junction had 2 bases not matched to a gene; V was cut back by 3 bases and J by 4 bases. The variable domain in full, completed from reference TRBV9 and TRBJ2-2, reads DSGVTQTPKHLITATGQRVTLRCSPRSGDLSVYWYQQSLDQGLQFLIQYYNGEERAKGNILERFSAQQFPDLHSELNLSSLELGDSALYFCASSGTGFTGELFFGEGSRLTVL.

The chain recombines TRBV30 with TRBJ2-7; tentatively, D is TRBD1 (5 bases). Trimming took 0 bases from V and 3 from J, leaving 12 bases between them. CDR3 length equals 14 residues. Per germline, CDR1 GTSNPN and CDR2 SVGIG (reference sequence). CDR3 DNA sequence: TGTGCCTGGAGTGTACCCGCAGGGCGCTACGAGCAGTACTTC. The encoded protein is CAWSVPAGRYEQYF.